The 19 T cell receptor beta chains below come from one sample, sequenced in a study of cytomegalovirus exposure and HLA in healthy donors. 13 Jbeta primers and 60 Vbeta primers were used for the PCR. Only in-frame clones appear in the TCRdb table, and some are missing; sequencing was by immunoSEQ multiplex PCR. The sample carries roughly 190,000 clones, 75% to 80% recorded once. Sequencing was performed on PBMCs. These receptors were collected from a woman aged 25 to 39 in good health and CMV-seropositive.

The gene calls are TRBV5-1 and TRBJ2-2; TRBD2 matches at 9 bases. Germline trimming cut 10 bases from V and 1 base from J; bases unmatched to any gene: 11. Germline V CDR1 and CDR2: SGHRS, YFSETQ. The CDR3 runs to 16 residues. The CDR3 spells CASDTYSGRNTGELFF. The CDR3, as DNA: TGCGCCTCGGACACGTATAGCGGGAGGAACACCGGGGAGCTGTTTTTT.

The chain is built from TRBV28 and TRBJ1-1; a possible D gene is TRBD1 (5 bases). Between the trimmed V and J ends, which lost 3 bases and 3 bases, there was a span of 14 bases. The CDR3 is 15 residues long. From germline, CDR1 is MDHEN and CDR2 SYDVKM. The CDR3 bases are TGTGCCAGCAGTTTCCCCGCGGGGCCGGACACTGAAGCTTTCTTT. This codes for CASSFPAGPDTEAFF.

The chain combines TRBV6-6 with TRBJ1-2; 9 bases align to TRBD1. CDR1 and CDR2 (germline): MNHNY, SVGAGI (reference sequence). V lost 6 bases, J lost 2 bases, and 4 bases stayed unmatched. The length of the CDR3 is 14 residues. Here the CDR3 reads CASRPGTGNYGYTF. The CDR3 DNA reads TGTGCCAGCAGGCCCGGGACAGGGAACTATGGCTACACCTTC.

The chain carries TRBV7-9 and TRBJ1-1, with 8 bases fitting TRBD1. V gave up 5 bases and J gave up 4 bases; unmatched junction bases: 9. Germline assignment: CDR1 SEHNR and CDR2 FQNEAQ (reference sequence). This CDR3 spans 15 amino acids. The CDR3 loop reads CASSGIRTGLTEAFF. CDR3 nucleotide sequence: TGTGCCAGCAGCGGGATTAGGACAGGGCTCACTGAAGCTTTCTTT.

The chain couples TRBV4-1 to TRBJ1-5; D gene ambiguous. The CDR3 runs to 13 residues. The germline V and J ends were trimmed by 4 bases and 5 bases, with 9 bases remaining between them. Per the germline V gene, CDR1 is MGHRA and CDR2 is YSYEKL. CDR3 in amino acids: CASSLDPDQPQHF. The CDR3, as DNA: TGCGCCAGCAGCCTAGATCCGGATCAGCCCCAGCATTTT.

The chain links TRBV28 to TRBJ1-6, with 7 bases that match TRBD1. The CDR3 extends over 14 amino acids. V shed 6 bases, J shed 8 bases, and the junction held 7 bases outside the gene matches. In germline, CDR1 is MDHEN, CDR2 SYDVKM. This CDR3 is CASRSGTAHSPLHF. The DNA for the CDR3 is TGTGCCAGCAGGTCCGGGACAGCCCATTCACCCCTCCACTTT.

The chain recombines TRBV27 with TRBJ1-1, with D possibly being TRBD1 (6 bases). The CDR3 is made up of 14 amino acids. Trimming removed 6 bases from V and 11 bases from J, with 22 bases in between. The germline V gene has CDR1 MNHEY and CDR2 SMNVEV (reference sequence). CDR3 in DNA: TGTGCCAGCAGGAGGGGGGGGGTGGAGGGGAAGGCTTTCTTT. Its translation: CASRRGGVEGKAFF.

The CDR3 spells CASRETGKNTGELFF. CDR3 sequence (DNA): TGCGCCAGCAGGGAGACAGGGAAAAACACCGGGGAGCTGTTTTTT. V is TRBV5-1 and J is TRBJ2-2; 7 bases align to TRBD1. Germline CDR1 and CDR2: SGHRS and YFSETQ. The V gene end was trimmed by 5 bases and the J gene end by 2 bases; junction bases not matched to a gene: 6. The CDR3 runs to 15 residues.

V usage is TRBV7-2 and J usage is TRBJ2-4; D ambiguous. V was cut by 1 base and J by 5 bases, with 9 bases left in between. CDR1 is SGHTA, CDR2 FQGNSA, per germline. The CDR3 covers 14 residues. For the CDR3, the DNA is TGTGCCAGCAGCTTAGTTTCGGGTGAAAACATTCAGTACTTC. Its translation: CASSLVSGENIQYF.

This chain joins TRBV28 and TRBJ1-5, with 7 bases aligning to TRBD1. This CDR3 comprises 15 residues. Germline CDR1 MDHEN, CDR2 SYDVKM. The V and J ends lost 7 bases and 3 bases, in that order; junction bases with no gene match: 9. The CDR3 loop is CASNLRDRVNQPQHF. The CDR3 nucleotides are TGTGCCAGCAACCTCCGGGACAGAGTCAATCAGCCCCAGCATTTT.

The rearrangement links TRBV7-2 to TRBJ1-3; D is unclear. Germline CDR1 SGHTA, CDR2 FQGNSA. The CDR3 runs 15 residues. V lost 3 bases and J lost 0, with 9 bases in between. CDR3 sequence (DNA): TGTGCCAGCAGCTTGGAGTTGATCTCTGGAAACACCATATATTTT. This encodes CASSLELISGNTIYF. The full variable domain, rest sourced from reference TRBV7-2 and TRBJ1-3, is GAGVSQSPSNKVTEKGKDVELRCDPISGHTALYWYRQSLGQGLEFLIYFQGNSAPDKSGLPSDRFSAERTGGSVSTLTIQRTQQEDSAVYLCASSLELISGNTIYFGEGSWLTVV.

The gene calls are TRBV19 and TRBJ1-2; 8 positions match TRBD1. This CDR3 contains 13 residues. Looked up from germline, CDR1 is LNHDA and CDR2 is SQIVND (reference sequence). After removal of 7 bases from V and 4 bases from J, the junction contained 5 bases not matched to a gene. The CDR3 nucleotides read TGTGCCAGTACGCAGGGGGCCAGCTATGGCTACACCTTC. Translated: CASTQGASYGYTF.

V and J are TRBV9 and TRBJ1-3; possibly TRBD1 for D (6 bases). The CDR3 covers 17 residues. In germline, CDR1 is SGDLS, CDR2 YYNGEE. V lost 4 bases to trimming and J lost 0 bases, with 17 bases between them. The chain's CDR3 is CASSPGTDRRSGNTIYF. The DNA of the CDR3 is TGTGCCAGCAGCCCCGGGACGGACAGACGCTCTGGAAACACCATATATTTT. Drawing the rest from reference TRBV9 and TRBJ1-3, the complete variable domain is DSGVTQTPKHLITATGQRVTLRCSPRSGDLSVYWYQQSLDQGLQFLIQYYNGEERAKGNILERFSAQQFPDLHSELNLSSLELGDSALYFCASSPGTDRRSGNTIYFGEGSWLTVV.

The chain couples TRBV29-1 to TRBJ1-5, with 7 bases matching TRBD1. V lost 6 bases and J lost 2; bases outside the gene matches: 7. CDR1 and CDR2 from the germline V gene are SQVTM and ANQGSEA. The length of the CDR3 is 14 residues. The CDR3: CSVSTTGRNQPQHF. The CDR3 DNA follows: TGCAGCGTCTCCACGACAGGGCGCAATCAGCCCCAGCATTTT.

V usage is TRBV30 and J usage is TRBJ1-2, with a tentative D call TRBD1 (5 bases). Germline CDR1 GTSNPN, CDR2 SVGIG (reference sequence). Trimming removed 0 bases from V and 6 bases from J, with 11 bases in between. The CDR3 has 13 residues. The CDR3 DNA reads TGTGCCTGGAGTGTTACAACAGGCGATGGCTACACCTTC. It specifies CAWSVTTGDGYTF.

This clone was detected a few times. This sequence joins TRBV5-1 and TRBJ2-7; perhaps TRBD1 as D (6 bases). CDR3 size: 14 residues. V was cut by 4 bases and J by 12 bases, with 23 bases left in between. CDR1 and CDR2 (germline): SGHRS, YFSETQ. CDR3 DNA: TGCGCCAGCAGCCCCACAGGGAACTTGGCAGCCCCGTACTTC. This encodes CASSPTGNLAAPYF.

V and J are TRBV7-9 and TRBJ2-5; no definite D call. The CDR3 has 13 residues. V was pared by 1 base and J by 3 bases, with 6 bases between. Germline V gene sequence: CDR1 SEHNR, CDR2 FQNEAQ (reference sequence). The CDR3 spells CASSLVPKETQYF. CDR3 DNA sequence: TGTGCCAGCAGCTTAGTTCCTAAAGAGACCCAGTACTTC.

The gene calls are TRBV28 and TRBJ2-7, with a possible D match to TRBD1 (6 bases). The germline V and J ends were trimmed by 1 base and 5 bases, with 15 bases remaining between them. Germline CDR1 MDHEN, CDR2 SYDVKM. The CDR3 consists of 15 residues. CDR3 region: CASSLLQGSRNEQYF. CDR3 DNA sequence: TGTGCCAGCAGTTTATTACAGGGAAGTCGAAACGAGCAGTACTTC.

V usage is TRBV28 and J usage is TRBJ1-1; the D is unclear. Trimming took 7 bases from V and 5 from J, leaving 17 bases between them. The germline V gene encodes CDR1 MDHEN and CDR2 SYDVKM. The CDR3 has 14 residues. The CDR3 DNA reads as TGTGCCAGCACTCCCGGTCCCGGTAATACTGAAGCTTTCTTT. It translates to CASTPGPGNTEAFF.